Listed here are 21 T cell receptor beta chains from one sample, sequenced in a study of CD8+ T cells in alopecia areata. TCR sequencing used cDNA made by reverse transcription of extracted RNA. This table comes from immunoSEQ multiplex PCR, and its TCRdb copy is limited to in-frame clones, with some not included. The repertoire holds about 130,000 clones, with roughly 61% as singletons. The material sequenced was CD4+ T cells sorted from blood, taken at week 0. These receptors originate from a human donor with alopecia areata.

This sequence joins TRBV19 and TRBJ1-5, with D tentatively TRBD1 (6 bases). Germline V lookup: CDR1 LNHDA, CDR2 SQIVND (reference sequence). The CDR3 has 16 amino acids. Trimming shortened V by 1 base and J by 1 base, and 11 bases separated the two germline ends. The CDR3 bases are TGTGCCAGTAGTATAGGCGGGGGCGTAAGCAATCAGCCCCAGCATTTT. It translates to CASSIGGGVSNQPQHF.

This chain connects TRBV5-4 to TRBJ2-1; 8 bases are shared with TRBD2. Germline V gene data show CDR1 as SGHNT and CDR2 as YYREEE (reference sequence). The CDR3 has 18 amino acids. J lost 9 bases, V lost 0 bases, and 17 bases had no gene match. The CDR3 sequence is CASSLGPTAGLVGAEQFF. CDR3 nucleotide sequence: TGTGCCAGCAGCTTGGGACCGACCGCGGGACTAGTGGGGGCTGAGCAGTTCTTC.

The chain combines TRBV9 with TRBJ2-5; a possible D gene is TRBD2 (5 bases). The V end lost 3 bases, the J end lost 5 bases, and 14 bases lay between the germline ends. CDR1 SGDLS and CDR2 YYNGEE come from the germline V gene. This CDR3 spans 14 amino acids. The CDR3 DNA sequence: TGTGCCAGCAGCGGGCCGGGATCCATTGAGACCCAGTACTTC. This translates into CASSGPGSIETQYF.

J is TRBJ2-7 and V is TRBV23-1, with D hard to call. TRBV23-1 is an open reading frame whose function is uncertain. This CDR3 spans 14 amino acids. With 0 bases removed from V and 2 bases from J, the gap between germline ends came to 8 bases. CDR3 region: CASSQSLPAYEQYF. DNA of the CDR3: TGCGCCAGCAGTCAATCGCTACCGGCCTACGAGCAGTACTTC.

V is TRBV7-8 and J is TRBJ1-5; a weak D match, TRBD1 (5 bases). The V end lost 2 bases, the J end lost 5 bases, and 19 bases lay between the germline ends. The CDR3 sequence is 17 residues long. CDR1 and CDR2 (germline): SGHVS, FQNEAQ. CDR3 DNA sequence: TGTGCCAGCAGCTTATCAGACGGGACGTATGGGCATCAGCCCCAGCATTTT. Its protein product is CASSLSDGTYGHQPQHF.

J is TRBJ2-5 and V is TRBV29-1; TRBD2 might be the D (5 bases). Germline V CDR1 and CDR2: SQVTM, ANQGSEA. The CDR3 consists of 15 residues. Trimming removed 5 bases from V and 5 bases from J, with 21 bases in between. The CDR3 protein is CSVFKPNTGLETQYF. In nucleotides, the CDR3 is TGCAGCGTTTTCAAGCCTAATACGGGATTGGAGACCCAGTACTTC.

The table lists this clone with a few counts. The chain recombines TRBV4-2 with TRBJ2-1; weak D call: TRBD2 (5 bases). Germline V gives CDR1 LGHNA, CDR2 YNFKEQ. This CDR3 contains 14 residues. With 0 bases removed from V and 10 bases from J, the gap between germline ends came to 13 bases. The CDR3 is CASSQESGGREQFF. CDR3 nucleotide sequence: TGTGCCAGCAGCCAAGAGAGCGGCGGCAGGGAGCAGTTCTTC.

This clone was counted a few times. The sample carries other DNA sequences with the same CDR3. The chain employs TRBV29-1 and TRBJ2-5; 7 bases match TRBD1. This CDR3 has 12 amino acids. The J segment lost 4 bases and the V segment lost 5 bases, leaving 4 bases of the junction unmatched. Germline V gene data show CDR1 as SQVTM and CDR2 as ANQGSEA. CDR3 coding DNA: TGCAGCGTTAGGGGGCCGGGAGAGACCCAGTACTTC. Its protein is CSVRGPGETQYF.

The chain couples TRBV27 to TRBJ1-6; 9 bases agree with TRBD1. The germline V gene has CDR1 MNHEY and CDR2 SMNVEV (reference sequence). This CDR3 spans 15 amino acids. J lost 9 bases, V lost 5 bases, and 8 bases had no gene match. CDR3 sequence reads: CASSLPTGGSSPLHF. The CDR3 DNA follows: TGTGCCAGCAGTCTCCCGACAGGGGGAAGTTCACCCCTCCACTTT.

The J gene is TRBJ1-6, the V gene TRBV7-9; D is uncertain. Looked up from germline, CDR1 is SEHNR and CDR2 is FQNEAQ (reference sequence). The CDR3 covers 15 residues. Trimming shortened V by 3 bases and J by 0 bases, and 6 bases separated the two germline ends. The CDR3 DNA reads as TGTGCCAGCAGCTTGCATAGCTCCTATAATTCACCCCTCCACTTT. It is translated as CASSLHSSYNSPLHF.

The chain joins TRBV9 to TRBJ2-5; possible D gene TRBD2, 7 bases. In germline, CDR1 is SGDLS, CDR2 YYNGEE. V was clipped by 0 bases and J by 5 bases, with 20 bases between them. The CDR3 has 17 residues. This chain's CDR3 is CASSVATGGGAQETQYF. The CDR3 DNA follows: TGTGCCAGCAGCGTAGCTACTGGTGGGGGGGCCCAGGAGACCCAGTACTTC.

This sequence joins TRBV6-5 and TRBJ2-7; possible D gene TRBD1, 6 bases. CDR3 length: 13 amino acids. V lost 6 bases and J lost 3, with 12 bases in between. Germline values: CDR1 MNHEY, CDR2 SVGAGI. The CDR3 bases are TGTGCCAGCAGCGCTACAGGGAACTACGAGCAGTACTTC. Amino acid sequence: CASSATGNYEQYF.

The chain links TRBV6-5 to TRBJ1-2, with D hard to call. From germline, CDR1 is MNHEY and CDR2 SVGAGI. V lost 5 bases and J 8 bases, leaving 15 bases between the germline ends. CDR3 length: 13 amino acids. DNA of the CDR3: TGTGCCAGCAGTCCACCCCCGGGAATGGGCTACACCTTC. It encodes CASSPPPGMGYTF.

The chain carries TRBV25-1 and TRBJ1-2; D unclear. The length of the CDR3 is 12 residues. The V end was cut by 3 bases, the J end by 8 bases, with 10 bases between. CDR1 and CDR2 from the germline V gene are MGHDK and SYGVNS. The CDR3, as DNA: TGTGCCAGCAGTGATTTGGATATCGGCTACACCTTC. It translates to CASSDLDIGYTF.

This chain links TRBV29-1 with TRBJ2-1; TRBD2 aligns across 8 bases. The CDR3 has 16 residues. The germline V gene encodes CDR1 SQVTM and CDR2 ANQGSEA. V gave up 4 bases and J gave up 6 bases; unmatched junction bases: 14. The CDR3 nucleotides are TGCAGCGTTGCTGCGGGGGGAGGAATGTATAGCAATGAGCAGTTCTTC. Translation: CSVAAGGGMYSNEQFF.

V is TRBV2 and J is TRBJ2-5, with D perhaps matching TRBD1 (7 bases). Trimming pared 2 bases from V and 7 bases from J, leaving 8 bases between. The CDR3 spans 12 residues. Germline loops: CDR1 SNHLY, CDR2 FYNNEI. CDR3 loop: CASSEQGGTQYF. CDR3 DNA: TGTGCCAGCAGTGAACAGGGGGGGACCCAGTACTTC. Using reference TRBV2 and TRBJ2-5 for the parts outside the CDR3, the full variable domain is EPEVTQTPSHQVTQMGQEVILRCVPISNHLYFYWYRQILGQKVEFLVSFYNNEISEKSEIFDDQFSVERPDGSNFTLKIRSTKLEDSAMYFCASSEQGGTQYFGPGTRLLVL.

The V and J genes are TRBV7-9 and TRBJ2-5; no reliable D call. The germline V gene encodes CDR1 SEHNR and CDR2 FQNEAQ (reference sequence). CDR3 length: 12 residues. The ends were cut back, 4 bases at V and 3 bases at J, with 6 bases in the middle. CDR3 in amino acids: CASSSREETQYF. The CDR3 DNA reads TGTGCCAGCAGCTCTCGGGAAGAGACCCAGTACTTC.

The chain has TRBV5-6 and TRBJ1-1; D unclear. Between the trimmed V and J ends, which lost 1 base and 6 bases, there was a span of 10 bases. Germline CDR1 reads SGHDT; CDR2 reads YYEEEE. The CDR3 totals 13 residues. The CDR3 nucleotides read TGTGCCAGCAGCTTGCGGGCATCACCTGAAGCTTTCTTT. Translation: CASSLRASPEAFF.

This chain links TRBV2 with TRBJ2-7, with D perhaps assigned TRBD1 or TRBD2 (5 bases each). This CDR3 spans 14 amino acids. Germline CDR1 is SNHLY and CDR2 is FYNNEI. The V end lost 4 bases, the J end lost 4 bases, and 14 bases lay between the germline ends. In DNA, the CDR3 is TGTGCCAGCAGTGTGACTGGGGGAATATACGAGCAGTACTTC. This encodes CASSVTGGIYEQYF.

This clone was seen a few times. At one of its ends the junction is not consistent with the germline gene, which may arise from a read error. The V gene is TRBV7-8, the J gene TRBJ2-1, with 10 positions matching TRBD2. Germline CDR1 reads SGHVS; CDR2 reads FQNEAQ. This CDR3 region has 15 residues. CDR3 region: CASSLAGESYNEQFF. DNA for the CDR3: TGTGCCAGCAGCCTAGCGGGGGAGTCCTACAATGAGCAGTTCTTC.

The CDR3 spells CASSLDPRNTEAFF. CDR3 nucleotide sequence: TGTGCCAGCAGCTTAGACCCCAGGAACACTGAAGCTTTCTTT. The chain uses TRBV7-9 and TRBJ1-1; D call uncertain. Trimming took off 1 base at V and 1 base at J, with 7 bases between the two ends. CDR1 and CDR2 (germline): SEHNR, FQNEAQ (reference sequence). The CDR3 length is 14 residues.